This TCR beta chain derives from a study of T cells after yellow fever vaccination. Overall study findings and caveats: The secondary T-cell response peaked on day 5, not day 15, but was weaker. Most clones from primary vaccination resurfaced after the booster (around 97% CD4, more than 75% CD8). Abundant clonotypes from the bulk population could have been carried over as contaminants into FACS-sorted repertoires. Only a small proportion of the clonotypes turned up in both the CD4 and the CD8 compartments, likely arising from convergent recombination.

From germline, CDR1 is SGDLS and CDR2 YYNGEE. CDR3 length: 15 residues. Trimming pared 4 bases from V and 2 bases from J, leaving 13 bases between. This clonotype was picked up a small number of times. Its antigen remains unknown. TCRdb re-called the 5' RACE reads with MiXCR, one entry per CDR3 protein. In the table there are 620,000 or so distinct CDR3 sequences, about 15% of which are singletons. The receptor was isolated from a man aged 18 to 30 who received the YFV17D yellow fever vaccine. The sequences come from PBMCs, collected around 5 days after the first yellow fever vaccination. The rearrangement links TRBV9 to TRBJ2-1, with D possibly TRBD2 on 7 matching bases. CDR3 amino acids: CASSPRGDTYNEQFF. The CDR3 nucleotides are TGTGCCAGCAGCCCCCGGGGGGACACCTACAATGAGCAGTTCTTC. The full variable domain, with the rest looked up from reference TRBV9 and TRBJ2-1, is DSGVTQTPKHLITATGQRVTLRCSPRSGDLSVYWYQQSLDQGLQFLIQYYNGEERAKGNILERFSAQQFPDLHSELNLSSLELGDSALYFCASSPRGDTYNEQFFGPGTRLTVL.